This T cell receptor (beta chain) was found in a study of identical twins' blood T cells (dated by TCRdb to 2013 to 2014). Concerning the study at large: Around 51 million Illumina reads were obtained across about twelve libraries, of which six were alpha-chain libraries and six were beta-chain libraries. Using next-generation sequencing, the study compared the TCR alpha and beta chain repertoires of three pairs of monozygous twins to assess how genetics influences repertoire formation.

Points the paper makes about the study in general: Among the most abundant TCRbeta clonotypes, each donor shared more CDR3 sequences with her twin than with unrelated donors. Twin pairs were reported to be markedly more alike in V gene usage than unrelated donors were, even when looking at non-selected out-of-frame TCRbeta clonotypes. The number of CDR3 clonotypes shared between two donors was mainly determined by the product of the cloneset sizes of the two donors, and no clear deviation from this trend was shown by twins. Independent studies were stated to be required to validate the proposed role of the TCRalpha J segment in MHC recognition during thymic selection. Because the twins were reared together, environmental influences could not be excluded as an explanation for twin similarity.

Libraries were prepared through 5' RACE. These reads were obtained on an Illumina Genome Analyzer IIx. To prepare the RNA-based TCR cDNA libraries, a previously described protocol was followed, with several modifications. To prevent cross-contamination, sample-specific barcodes were added to both ends of each TCR cDNA library during cDNA synthesis and amplification. Regarding the original processing steps: Each library contained roughly 2.2 to 3.6 million CDR3-containing reads, and somewhere between about 90,000 and nearly 500,000 clonotypes were identified for each individual. Reads with improper barcode index combinations were discarded, after which clonesets were built for each library with the MiTCR software. MiTCR filtered or rescued low-quality reads and corrected PCR and sequencing errors when assembling CDR3 clonotypes. Artificial out-of-frame clonotypes were mapped to in-frame sequences, with one indel allowed in the CDR3, and then removed. To measure how similar V and J gene usage was between donors, Jensen-Shannon divergence was divided by mean entropy. TCRdb itself trimmed the public reads at Q25 with fastp, ran MiXCR and retained productive beta chains. Each CDR3 protein gets just one entry, which takes the most common genes and DNA from the rows behind it. The V and J calls reflect TCRdb's pipeline rather than the authors' work. This sample is represented by a few hundred thousand distinct CDR3 sequences; approximately 30% of them were singletons. The top ten hold 6% to 7% of the sample.

A remark on this clonotype: The clone's antigen remains unknown. No much larger clone exists at a distance of one base, and base qualities are not known.

Donors were six healthy women forming three monozygous twin pairs. Each of the three twin pairs had been raised together, and the twins in each pair were thought likely to have encountered the same infectious agents and vaccines. TCR cDNA libraries were prepared from RNA that had been isolated from peripheral blood mononuclear cells. V loses 4 bases, J loses 1 base, and the germline ends lie 10 bases apart. Counted from cysteine to phenylalanine, this CDR3 has 14 amino acids. The DNA shown is the 42-base CDR3, in frame from base 1. CDR1 SGHAT and CDR2 FQNNGV are derived from the germline V gene. Recombination connected TRBV11-2 to TRBJ1-1; no D segment can be confidently identified. The sequenced sample was PBMCs. This clonotype originated in a woman aged 18 to 55 in good health. The CDR3 corresponds to CASSSSHGNTEAFF. The nucleotides are TGTGCCAGCAGCTCGTCCCACGGGAACACTGAAGCTTTCTTT. Here the CDR3 is joined to the reference TRBV11-2 and TRBJ1-1 genes, and the full variable domain is: EAGVAQSPRYKIIEKRQSVAFWCNPISGHATLYWYQQILGQGPKLLIQFQNNGVVDDSQLPKDRFSAERLKGVDSTLKIQPAKLEDSAVYLCASSSSHGNTEAFFGQGTRLTVV.